This passage covers 9 T cell receptor beta chains from one sample sequenced in a study of blood T cell repertoires in COVID-19. Repertoires were generated with immunoSEQ multiplex PCR, while TCRdb's copy carries only in-frame clones and drops some. The sample includes 70,000 or so clones, about 89% of them seen just once. Sequencing used peripheral blood. All receptors derive from a man aged 45-65 years with active COVID-19.

The sample holds a few counts of this clone. The chain uses TRBV5-8 and TRBJ2-3, with D perhaps matching TRBD2 (6 bases). Germline CDR1 and CDR2: SGHTS and YDEGEE. The CDR3 has 17 residues. V lost 4 bases and J lost 1, with 19 bases in between. CDR3 sequence: CASSPGGPYSGTDTQYF. CDR3 bases: TGTGCCAGCAGCCCCGGGGGACCTTATAGCGGCACAGATACGCAGTATTTT.

The genes are TRBV7-9 and TRBJ2-7; 7 bases are a match to TRBD2. This CDR3 region has 19 residues. J gave up 0 bases and V 6 bases, and 20 bases lay outside the gene matches. The germline gives CDR1 SEHNR, CDR2 FQNEAQ (reference sequence). CDR3 nucleotides: TGTGCCAGCAGTCCAAAACAGAGAGTAGCGGGCCCAGCCTCCTACGAGCAGTACTTC. It yields the protein CASSPKQRVAGPASYEQYF.

This chain links TRBV4-3 with TRBJ2-7; weak D call: TRBD2 (5 bases). V dropped 0 bases and J dropped 7 bases, with 10 bases sitting between them. The CDR3 runs 13 residues. Germline V gene sequence: CDR1 LGHNA, CDR2 YSLEER. CDR3 nucleotides: TGCGCCAGCAGCCAAGATAGAACGGGAGAGCAGTACTTC. This sequence encodes CASSQDRTGEQYF.

This clone was seen just once. The rearrangement uses TRBV5-8 and TRBJ2-7; TRBD1 agrees at 9 bases. Germline loops: CDR1 SGHTS, CDR2 YDEGEE. V gave up 4 bases and J gave up 5 bases; unmatched junction bases: 10. The CDR3 contains 15 residues. CDR3 loop: CASSPGTGLADEQYF. The CDR3 DNA reads TGTGCCAGCAGCCCTGGGACAGGGTTGGCGGACGAGCAGTACTTC.

V is TRBV5-5 and J is TRBJ2-1; no clear D gene. V was pared by 5 bases and J by 3 bases, with 9 bases between. Germline V gene lookup returns CDR1 SGHKS and CDR2 YYEKEE (reference sequence). The CDR3 consists of 13 residues. CDR3 sequence reads: CASRLENYNEQFF. The CDR3 nucleotides read TGTGCCAGCAGGCTCGAGAACTACAATGAGCAGTTCTTC. The complete variable domain, with remaining parts taken from reference TRBV5-5 and TRBJ2-1, reads DAGVTQSPTHLIKTRGQQVTLRCSPISGHKSVSWYQQVLGQGPQFIFQYYEKEERGRGNFPDRFSARQFPNYSSELNVNALLLGDSALYLCASRLENYNEQFFGPGTRLTVL.

The genes are TRBV11-2 and TRBJ2-6; D unresolved. Deletions cut 0 bases from V and 0 bases from J, with 12 bases between. Germline CDR1 is SGHAT and CDR2 is FQNNGV. This CDR3 has 18 amino acids. As DNA, the CDR3 is TGTGCCAGCAGCTTAGATTTCCTACTTTTCTCTGGGGCCAACGTCCTGACTTTC. It codes for CASSLDFLLFSGANVLTF.

This chain joins TRBV6-5 and TRBJ2-7; TRBD1 aligns across 8 bases. Looked up from germline, CDR1 is MNHEY and CDR2 is SVGAGI. The trim removed 6 bases at V and 3 bases at J, leaving 7 bases unmatched. This CDR3 spans 14 amino acids. CDR3 nucleotides: TGTGCCAGCAGCACAGACAGGGGCCTCTACGAGCAGTACTTC. It is translated as CASSTDRGLYEQYF.

The chain links TRBV6-1 to TRBJ1-6, with D unresolved. The CDR3 spans 12 residues. The germline V gene has CDR1 MNHNS and CDR2 SASEGT. V lost 3 bases to trimming and J lost 7 bases, with 4 bases between them. The CDR3 loop reads CASSDGNSPLHF. DNA of the CDR3: TGTGCCAGCAGTGACGGGAATTCACCCCTCCACTTT.

This rearrangement joins TRBV15 to TRBJ2-2; no reliable D call. V was trimmed by 1 base and J by 6 bases, leaving 12 bases between them. Germline assignment: CDR1 LNHNV and CDR2 YYDKDF (reference sequence). CDR3 length: 15 residues. The CDR3 region is CATSRAVGSSGELFF. CDR3 coding DNA: TGTGCCACCAGCAGAGCTGTCGGTAGTTCCGGGGAGCTGTTTTTT.